This TCR beta chain was documented in a study of Ad26.COV2.S vaccination and SARS-CoV-2 variants. Whole-study findings and limits: Total T cell responses may have been underestimated by the TCR breadth and depth analyses.

The CDR3 has 15 residues. CDR1 is SGHKS and CDR2 is YYEKEE in the germline V gene (reference sequence). The V end lost 2 bases, the J end lost 1 base, and 10 bases lay between the germline ends. Concerning this clone: The antigen is unknown.

Method: immunoSEQ multiplex PCR; TCRdb's copy keeps in-frame clones and lacks some. The sample lists roughly 400,000 clones; roughly 88% were seen once. Treatment specified: over 15 received Ad26.COV2.S at low or high dose, single or two shots; 5 received placebo; per-sample allocation not given. Samples were taken on day 63 after the first vaccine or placebo injection. Based in Boston, the donor was an adult of 18-55 years. The sample in question was peripheral blood, obtained in a trial of Ad26.COV2.S vaccine versus placebo. The chain uses TRBV5-5 and TRBJ2-1; no reliable D call. The TCR comes from a person aged 18 to 59 who received the Ad26.COV2.S COVID-19 vaccine or a placebo. CDR3 nucleotide sequence: TGTGCCAGCAGCTTTCTACAGTTTTCCTACAATGAGCAGTTCTTC. It is translated as CASSFLQFSYNEQFF.